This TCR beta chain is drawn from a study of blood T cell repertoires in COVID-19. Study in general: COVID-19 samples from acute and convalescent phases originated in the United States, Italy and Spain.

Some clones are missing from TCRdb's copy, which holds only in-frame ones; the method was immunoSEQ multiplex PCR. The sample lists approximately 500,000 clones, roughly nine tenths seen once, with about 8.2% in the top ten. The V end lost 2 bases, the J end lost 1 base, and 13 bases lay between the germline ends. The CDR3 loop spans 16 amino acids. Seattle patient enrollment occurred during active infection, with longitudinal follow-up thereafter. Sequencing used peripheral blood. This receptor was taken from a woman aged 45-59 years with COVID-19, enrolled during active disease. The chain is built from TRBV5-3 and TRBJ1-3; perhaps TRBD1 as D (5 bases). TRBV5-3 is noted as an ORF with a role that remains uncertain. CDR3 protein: CARSFRRGRSGNTIYF. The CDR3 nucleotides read TGTGCCAGAAGCTTCCGCCGGGGGAGGTCTGGAAACACCATATATTTT.